The 30 T cell receptor beta chains reported below all come from one sample, sequenced in a study of human T cells and chemical hapten exposure. MiXCR, run by TCRdb on the RACE reads, gives a single entry per CDR3 protein. Here the sample spans 330,000 or so distinct CDR3 sequences, about 6.3% being singletons. As for time point: patch test 2, 6 weeks after DPC sensitization. The treatment: therapeutic diphenylcyclopropenone sensitization with weekly scalp DPC. Specimen: whole blood, collected in connection with sensitization to the hapten diphenylcyclopropenone (DPC). All receptors come from a woman under 30 with alopecia areata. Some clones in this sample may be carry-over from other donors' samples.

The chain recombines TRBV20-1 with TRBJ2-1, with D possibly matching TRBD1 (5 bases). This CDR3 spans 13 amino acids. Trimming cost V 4 bases and J 8 bases, with 15 bases left between them. Germline assignment: CDR1 DFQATT and CDR2 SNEGSKA (reference sequence). The CDR3, as DNA: TGCAGTGCTACCGGGCCAGGGTTTCATGAGCAGTTCTTC. This encodes CSATGPGFHEQFF.

This sequence joins TRBV28 and TRBJ2-3, with D possibly being TRBD2 (5 bases). This CDR3 spans 16 amino acids. Germline V gene data show CDR1 as MDHEN and CDR2 as SYDVKM. The germline V and J ends were trimmed by 5 bases and 2 bases, with 17 bases remaining between them. CDR3 in DNA: TGTGCCAGCAGTACCCCAGCGGAGGACCTCACAGATACGCAGTATTTT. It translates to CASSTPAEDLTDTQYF.

This chain links TRBV5-4 with TRBJ2-1, with TRBD2 matching 7 bases. The CDR3 is 16 residues long. V was clipped by 5 bases and J by 3 bases; unmatched bases: 11. CDR1 and CDR2 (germline): SGHNT, YYREEE (reference sequence). The CDR3 DNA reads as TGTGCCAGCAGTCATAGAGGGAGGGGCCGCTACAATGAGCAGTTCTTC. Translating gives CASSHRGRGRYNEQFF. The complete variable domain, with remaining parts taken from reference TRBV5-4 and TRBJ2-1, reads ETGVTQSPTHLIKTRGQQVTLRCSSQSGHNTVSWYQQALGQGPQFIFQYYREEENGRGNFPPRFSGLQFPNYSSELNVNALELDDSALYLCASSHRGRGRYNEQFFGPGTRLTVL.

This clonotype was detected ten times or more. This chain connects TRBV3-1 to TRBJ2-5; tentatively, D is TRBD1 (6 bases). The V end was cut by 2 bases, the J end by 2 bases, with 9 bases between. Germline CDR1 is LGHDT and CDR2 is YNNKEL (reference sequence). This CDR3 has 14 residues. This CDR3 is CASSQPGHQETQYF. The CDR3 DNA reads TGTGCCAGCAGCCAACCGGGACATCAAGAGACCCAGTACTTC.

This clonotype has at least ten counts. An end of the junction differs from the germline gene, which may be a read error. V usage is TRBV20-1 and J usage is TRBJ1-1; perhaps TRBD1 as D (5 bases). This CDR3 is built from 10 residues. The germline V gene encodes CDR1 DFQATT and CDR2 SNEGSKA (reference sequence). The CDR3 reads CRFQGTEAFF. CDR3 DNA: TGTAGATTCCAGGGCACTGAAGCTTTCTTT.

This clonotype was recorded at least ten times. The V call is TRBV5-1, the J call TRBJ1-2; TRBD1 agrees at 8 bases. The CDR3 runs 13 residues. Germline assignment: CDR1 SGHRS and CDR2 YFSETQ. V lost 4 bases and J lost 7; bases outside the gene matches: 6. CDR3 DNA: TGCGCCAGCAGCCGGACAGGGTTCGTTGGCTACACCTTC. This translates into CASSRTGFVGYTF.

This clonotype was observed at least ten times. The gene calls are TRBV27 and TRBJ1-6; perhaps TRBD1 as D (5 bases). Germline CDR1 and CDR2: MNHEY and SMNVEV (reference sequence). This CDR3 has 15 amino acids. Trimming took 3 bases from V and 5 from J, leaving 11 bases between them. CDR3 bases: TGTGCCAGCAGTTTCTCAAGCAGGGATAATTCACCCCTCCACTTT. Translation: CASSFSSRDNSPLHF.

This clonotype was recorded many times. The chain uses TRBV6-2 or TRBV6-3 and TRBJ2-7, with 8 bases identical to TRBD2. The CDR3 sequence is 15 residues long. J gave up 2 bases and V 6 bases, and 9 bases lay outside the gene matches. Per the germline V gene, CDR1 is MNHEY and CDR2 is SVGEGT. CDR3 protein: CASRRSGGATYEQYF. CDR3 nucleotide sequence: TGTGCCAGCAGACGGAGCGGGGGTGCGACCTACGAGCAGTACTTC.

This clonotype was recorded at least ten times. This sequence joins TRBV13 and TRBJ1-6; no reliable D call. Germline CDR1 PRHDT, CDR2 FYEKMQ (reference sequence). The CDR3 runs to 22 residues. V lost 0 bases and J lost 0, with 24 bases in between. CDR3 residues: CASSLGLRPTIGESSYNSPLHF. Written as DNA, the CDR3 is TGTGCCAGCAGCTTAGGCCTGAGACCAACAATCGGGGAGAGCTCCTATAATTCACCCCTCCACTTT.

This clonotype turned up a few times. The CDR3 DNA sequence: TGCAGCGTCTCTGACAGGAACACCGGGGAGCTGTTTTTT. Translation: CSVSDRNTGELFF. The V call is TRBV29-1, the J call TRBJ2-2; D might be TRBD1 (5 bases). Germline V gives CDR1 SQVTM, CDR2 ANQGSEA. V was clipped by 6 bases and J by 1 base, with 9 bases between them. The CDR3 is made up of 13 amino acids.

This clonotype showed up just a few times. The rearrangement uses TRBV12-3 or TRBV12-4 and TRBJ2-3; perhaps D is TRBD1 or TRBD2 (6 bases each). Trimming left V 8 bases short and J 2 bases short, with 11 bases between. CDR3 size: 13 residues. The CDR3, as DNA: TGTGCCAGCCGGGGGCCCTACACAGATACGCAGTATTTT. Translating gives CASRGPYTDTQYF.

The sample holds a few counts of this clonotype. The chain carries TRBV7-9 and TRBJ1-2; a weak D match, TRBD1 (5 bases). This CDR3 spans 14 amino acids. Germline V CDR1 and CDR2: SEHNR, FQNEAQ (reference sequence). Trimming pared 4 bases from V and 7 bases from J, leaving 16 bases between. CDR3 amino acids: CASSSYRLGGGYTF. In nucleotides, the CDR3 is TGTGCCAGCAGCTCCTACCGCCTTGGGGGTGGCTACACCTTC.

This clonotype was counted ten times or more. The chain couples TRBV2 to TRBJ1-1; no clear D. The CDR3 length is 17 residues. Germline lookup yields CDR1 SNHLY and CDR2 FYNNEI. Trimming removed 0 bases at V and 0 bases at J, with 14 bases between. CDR3: CASSEAIVGIMNTEAFF. DNA of the CDR3: TGTGCCAGCAGTGAAGCAATTGTGGGGATCATGAACACTGAAGCTTTCTTT.

The chain combines TRBV7-2 with TRBJ2-1; TRBD2 aligns across 11 bases. This CDR3 region has 16 residues. Germline V gives CDR1 SGHTA, CDR2 FQGNSA. The J segment lost 7 bases and the V segment lost 6 bases, leaving 11 bases of the junction unmatched. The CDR3 DNA reads TGTGCCAGCAGTCGACCAACTAGCGGGGGCCAGAATGAGCAGTTCTTC. This gives the protein CASSRPTSGGQNEQFF.

This clonotype showed up many times. The rearrangement uses TRBV7-3 and TRBJ1-5; tentative D call: TRBD1 (5 bases). V shed 1 base and J shed 3 bases, with 10 bases lying between them. Per germline, CDR1 SGHTA and CDR2 FQGTGA. The CDR3 contains 15 residues. CDR3 nucleotide sequence: TGTGCCAGCAGCTTAAAGGGTGGGGCCAATCAGCCCCAGCATTTT. It codes for CASSLKGGANQPQHF.

This clonotype was seen at least ten times. This chain uses TRBV6-1 with TRBJ1-5; possible D gene TRBD1, 6 bases. Trimming shortened V by 2 bases and J by 6 bases, and 14 bases separated the two germline ends. This CDR3 comprises 15 residues. Germline values: CDR1 MNHNS, CDR2 SASEGT. The CDR3 loop is CASSEWGGEGQPQHF. The CDR3 DNA follows: TGTGCCAGCAGTGAATGGGGGGGCGAAGGTCAGCCCCAGCATTTT.

This clonotype came up a few times. This rearrangement joins TRBV4-3 to TRBJ1-1, with a possible D match to TRBD1 (5 bases). CDR3 length: 13 residues. Trimming took off 6 bases at V and 8 bases at J, with 16 bases between the two ends. CDR1 is LGHNA and CDR2 is YSLEER in the germline V gene. This chain's CDR3 is CASSQDGGDEAFF. CDR3 DNA: TGCGCCAGCAGTCAGGATGGGGGGGACGAAGCTTTCTTT.

The V call is TRBV6-5, the J call TRBJ1-3; D ambiguous. Germline V gives CDR1 MNHEY, CDR2 SVGAGI. CDR3 size: 14 residues. V was pared by 5 bases and J by 4 bases, with 12 bases between. The CDR3 sequence: CASSRERSGNTIYF. For the CDR3, the DNA is TGTGCCAGCAGTCGGGAGCGATCGGGAAACACCATATATTTT.

This clonotype has a count of ten or more. The chain recombines TRBV20-1 with TRBJ1-1; a weak D match, TRBD1 (6 bases). Germline V gene sequence: CDR1 DFQATT, CDR2 SNEGSKA (reference sequence). The CDR3 totals 17 residues. Trimming removed 0 bases from V and 3 bases from J, with 20 bases in between. The CDR3 is CSARDPGDLTRDTEAFF. CDR3 sequence (DNA): TGCAGTGCTAGAGACCCAGGGGACCTCACGCGAGACACTGAAGCTTTCTTT.

The chain combines TRBV20-1 with TRBJ2-3, with a weak D call TRBD2 (5 bases). This CDR3 spans 15 amino acids. Germline V gene lookup returns CDR1 DFQATT and CDR2 SNEGSKA (reference sequence). The germline V and J ends were trimmed by 1 base and 2 bases, with 13 bases remaining between them. The CDR3 sequence is CSARVAPGFTDTQYF. The CDR3 bases are TGCAGTGCTAGAGTAGCGCCGGGATTCACAGATACGCAGTATTTT.

This clonotype came up a few times. The chain is built from TRBV27 and TRBJ1-2, with a tentative D call TRBD1 (6 bases). Trimming removed 4 bases at V and 1 base at J, with 7 bases between. The CDR3 extends over 13 amino acids. The germline V gene has CDR1 MNHEY and CDR2 SMNVEV (reference sequence). DNA of the CDR3: TGTGCCAGCAGTTGGACAGTTAACTATGGCTACACCTTC. Translating it yields CASSWTVNYGYTF.

This clonotype was seen only a few times. The CDR3 region has the DNA TGTGCCAGCATGCAGGAAAATAATGAAAAACTGTTTTTT. As protein: CASMQENNEKLFF. This rearrangement joins TRBV2 to TRBJ1-4; D not resolved. Germline V lookup: CDR1 SNHLY, CDR2 FYNNEI. The length of the CDR3 is 13 residues. Trimming removed 7 bases from V and 4 bases from J, with 10 bases in between.

The sample holds a few counts of this clonotype. The CDR3 DNA sequence: TGTGCCAGCAGTCGGACTCTAGTTAGCTACCGTTTCCAAGAGACCCAGTACTTC. Protein sequence: CASSRTLVSYRFQETQYF. The chain couples TRBV27 to TRBJ2-5; tentatively, D is TRBD2 (5 bases). The length of the CDR3 is 18 residues. Trimming took off 5 bases at V and 1 base at J, with 23 bases between the two ends. Germline V gene sequence: CDR1 MNHEY, CDR2 SMNVEV (reference sequence).

The chain has TRBV6-5 and TRBJ2-4; 8 bases are shared with TRBD1. Germline trimming cut 0 bases from V and 8 bases from J; bases unmatched to any gene: 6. The CDR3 consists of 15 residues. CDR1 is MNHEY, CDR2 SVGAGI, per germline. Here the CDR3 DNA reads TGTGCCAGCAGTTACTCCCCCACGGGACAGGACATTCAGTACTTC. Its protein product is CASSYSPTGQDIQYF.

The sample holds many counts of this clonotype. The rearrangement links TRBV24-1 to TRBJ2-1, with 8 bases that match TRBD1. V lost 3 bases and J lost 1; bases outside the gene matches: 4. CDR1 is KGHDR and CDR2 is SFDVKD in the germline V gene. This CDR3 has 16 residues. CDR3 DNA sequence: TGTGCCACCAGTGATGCCCAGGGGGCTTCCTACAATGAGCAGTTCTTC. Amino acid sequence: CATSDAQGASYNEQFF.

The chain recombines TRBV28 with TRBJ2-7, with D unclear. Germline loops: CDR1 MDHEN, CDR2 SYDVKM. The CDR3 loop spans 13 amino acids. Trimming removed 4 bases from V and 5 bases from J, with 12 bases in between. CDR3 sequence (DNA): TGTGCCAGCAGTTCAAACCCGGCCAACGAGCAGTACTTC. It codes for CASSSNPANEQYF.

This clonotype came up many times. The V call is TRBV6-5, the J call TRBJ1-2, with D hard to call. The germline CDR1 and CDR2 sequences are MNHEY and SVGAGI. This CDR3 has 12 amino acids. V was cut by 7 bases and J by 4 bases, with 10 bases left in between. CDR3 nucleotides: TGTGCCAGCAAGGGCCTTTTCTATGGCTACACCTTC. Encoded protein: CASKGLFYGYTF.

This clonotype was seen many times. The rearrangement joins TRBV12-3 or TRBV12-4 to TRBJ1-1; D is uncertain. The CDR3 is 15 amino acids. The V gene lost 3 bases and the J gene lost 5 bases, with 16 bases spanning the gap. CDR3 DNA: TGTGCCAGCAGTTTCGGATCCGGGGTCGATACTGAAGCTTTCTTT. This gives the protein CASSFGSGVDTEAFF.

This clonotype was recorded a few times. V gene TRBV4-1 combines with J gene TRBJ2-1; 9 nucleotides line up with TRBD2. The CDR3 is 20 residues long. V dropped 1 base and J dropped 0; count of bases not matched to a gene: 13. CDR1 and CDR2 (germline): MGHRA, YSYEKL. CDR3 in amino acids: CASSQVYPSGDLSSYNEQFF. DNA of the CDR3: TGCGCCAGCAGCCAAGTTTATCCTAGCGGGGACCTTAGCTCCTACAATGAGCAGTTCTTC.

The J gene is TRBJ2-7, the V gene TRBV7-6; the D gene is possibly TRBD1 (6 bases). Germline V lookup: CDR1 SGHVS, CDR2 FNYEAQ. V dropped 7 bases and J dropped 0 bases, with 7 bases sitting between them. The CDR3 contains 12 residues. The CDR3 loop is CASTGDSYEQYF. CDR3 nucleotides: TGTGCCAGCACAGGGGACTCCTACGAGCAGTACTTC.